This T cell receptor (beta chain) was recorded in a study of T cells after yellow fever vaccination. Across the whole study: Preparation used SMART-Seq v4 Ultra Low Input for the low-cell-number fractions.

TCRdb used MiXCR to reprocess the 5' RACE reads, holding one entry per CDR3 protein. This table has 100,000 to 150,000 distinct CDR3 sequences, about 8.2% appearing once. A few counts support this clonotype. The antigen is not known. Study-level findings and limits: The appearance of a small share of clonotypes in both CD4 and CD8 compartments was observed. Contaminating bulk clonotypes could be abundant in FACS-sorted repertoires.

The germline CDR1 and CDR2 sequences are SGHRS and YFSETQ. Trimming took 6 bases from V and 4 from J; bases not matched to a gene: 8. This CDR3 is built from 15 residues. The chain is built from TRBV5-1 and TRBJ2-1; TRBD1 matches 9 bases. The sample consisted of CD8+ T cells sorted from PBMCs, taken on the day of the yellow fever booster vaccination. This TCR was recovered from a man between 18 and 29 years old who received the YFV17D yellow fever vaccine. CDR3: CASIPGTGLYNEQFF. CDR3 nucleotide sequence: TGCGCCAGCATCCCCGGGACAGGGTTATACAATGAGCAGTTCTTC.